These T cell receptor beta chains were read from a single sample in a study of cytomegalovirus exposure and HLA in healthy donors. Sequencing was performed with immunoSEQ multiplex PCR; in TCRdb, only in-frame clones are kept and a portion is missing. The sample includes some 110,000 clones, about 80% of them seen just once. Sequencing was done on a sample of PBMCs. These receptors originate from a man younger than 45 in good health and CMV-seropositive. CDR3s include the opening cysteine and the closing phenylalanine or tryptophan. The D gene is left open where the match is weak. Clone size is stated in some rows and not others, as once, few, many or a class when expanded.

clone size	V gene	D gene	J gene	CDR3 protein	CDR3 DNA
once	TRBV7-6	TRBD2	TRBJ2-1	CASSLAGGGFYNEQFF	TGTGCCAGCAGCTTAGCGGGCGGGGGATTCTACAATGAGCAGTTCTTC
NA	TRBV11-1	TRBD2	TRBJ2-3	CASSLSGDTDTQYF	TGTGCCAGCAGCTTGAGCGGGGACACAGATACGCAGTATTTT
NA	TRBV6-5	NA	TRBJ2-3	CASGRRESTDTQYF	TGTGCCAGTGGCAGGAGGGAAAGCACAGATACGCAGTATTTT
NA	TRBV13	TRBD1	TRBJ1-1	CASSLDPPTGEGTEAFF	TGTGCCAGCAGCTTAGATCCCCCGACAGGGGAAGGCACTGAAGCTTTCTTT
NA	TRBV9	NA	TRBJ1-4	CASSFSTGYNEKLFF	TGTGCCAGCAGCTTCTCGACAGGCTATAATGAAAAACTGTTTTTT
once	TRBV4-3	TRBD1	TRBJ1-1	CASSPKTGSLPTEAFF	TGCGCCAGCAGCCCTAAGACAGGGAGTCTTCCCACTGAAGCTTTCTTT
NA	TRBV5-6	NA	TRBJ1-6	CASSPGGSSPLHF	TGTGCCAGCAGCCCAGGCGGGAGTTCACCCCTCCACTTT
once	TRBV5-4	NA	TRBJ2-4	CASSLSGVAKNSQYF	TGTGCCAGCAGCCTCTCCGGGGTGGCCAAAAACAGTCAGTACTTC
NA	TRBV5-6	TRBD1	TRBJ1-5	CASSSGTGSNQPQHF	TGTGCCAGCAGCTCCGGGACAGGGTCGAATCAGCCCCAGCATTTT
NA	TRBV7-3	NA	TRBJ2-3	CASSLNTVTFVAQYF	TGTGCCAGCAGCTTAAATACGGTTACTTTCGTTGCGCAGTATTTT
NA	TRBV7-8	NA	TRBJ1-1	CASSLTLREEAFF	TGTGCCAGCAGCCTGACCCTACGGGAGGAGGCTTTCTTT
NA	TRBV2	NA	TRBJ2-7	CASSESRDWTYEQYF	TGTGCCAGCAGTGAATCCCGGGACTGGACCTACGAGCAGTACTTC
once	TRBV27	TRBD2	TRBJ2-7	CASSYLAGYEQYF	TGTGCCAGCAGTTATCTAGCGGGGTACGAGCAGTACTTC
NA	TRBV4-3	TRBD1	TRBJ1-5	CASSLGTGDGQPQHF	TGCGCCAGCAGCCTTGGGACAGGGGATGGTCAGCCCCAGCATTTT
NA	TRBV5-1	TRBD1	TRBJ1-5	CASSPNPGTAKSQPQHF	TGCGCCAGCAGCCCAAATCCTGGGACAGCGAAATCTCAGCCCCAGCATTTT
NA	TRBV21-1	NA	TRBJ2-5	CASSTGQRYYQETQYF	TGTGCCAGCAGCACCGGACAGAGATACTACCAAGAGACCCAGTACTTC
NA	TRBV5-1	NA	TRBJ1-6	CASSLDGRHTDNSPLHF	TGCGCCAGCAGCTTGGATGGCAGACATACTGATAATTCACCCCTCCACTTT
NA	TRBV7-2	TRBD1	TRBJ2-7	CASSSKTGTGSYEQYF	TGTGCCAGCAGCTCAAAGACCGGGACAGGGTCCTACGAGCAGTACTTC